The present TCR beta chain was sequenced within a study of long-term antiretroviral therapy in people with HIV. The authors ran the immunoSEQ assay, v3.0, at survey level. Libraries were prepared by immunoSEQ multiplex PCR; TCRdb keeps only in-frame clonotypes and omits some of them. The sample has 30,000 to 40,000 clones; around 80% are singletons. A remark on this clone: The antigen remains undetermined.

Whole-study findings and limits: With ART, diversity went up but was still lower than in transplant donor controls. Information on adherence to ART, viral resistance or therapy changes was unavailable.

Before they underwent DNA extraction, samples held about 0.95-10 million cryopreserved PBMC. With 4 bases clipped from V and 5 bases from J, the junction kept 4 bases outside the gene matches. CDR3 length equals 13 residues. Germline V CDR1 and CDR2: KGHSH, LQKENI. Specimen: unsorted PBMCs, collected 2 years after starting antiretroviral therapy. The V call is TRBV18, the J call TRBJ2-5; 7 bases are shared with TRBD1. This sequence originates from a woman aged 45-65 years with HIV. Written as DNA, the CDR3 is TGTGCCAGCTCACTTGACAGGGTTGAGACCCAGTACTTC. The encoded protein is CASSLDRVETQYF.